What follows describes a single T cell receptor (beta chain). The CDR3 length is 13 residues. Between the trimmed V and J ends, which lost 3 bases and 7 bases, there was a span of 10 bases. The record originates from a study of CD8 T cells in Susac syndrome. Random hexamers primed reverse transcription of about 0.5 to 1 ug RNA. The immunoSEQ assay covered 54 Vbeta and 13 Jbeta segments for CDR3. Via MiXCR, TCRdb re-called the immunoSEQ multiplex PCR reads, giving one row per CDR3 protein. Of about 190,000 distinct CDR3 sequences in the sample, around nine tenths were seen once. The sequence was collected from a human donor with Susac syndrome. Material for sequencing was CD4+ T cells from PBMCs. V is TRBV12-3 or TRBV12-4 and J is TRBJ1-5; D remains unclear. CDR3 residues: CASSFEGGQPQHF. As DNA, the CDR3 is TGTGCCAGCAGTTTTGAGGGTGGCCAGCCCCAGCATTTT.